This TCR beta chain was recovered during a study of T cells in Graves' hyperthyroidism and ophthalmopathy. Whole-study results and caveats: Within blood appeared most thyroid clonotypes that had expanded above 0.001.

The germline CDR1 and CDR2 sequences are LNHNV and YYDKDF (reference sequence). With V trimmed by 1 base and J by 6 bases, 3 bases remained unmatched. The CDR3 has 16 residues. Amplification of TCR beta CDR3 regions used RNA as the template. First-round RT-PCR of the TCR CDR3 relied on the HTBI primer set. TCRdb re-derived calls from the multiplex PCR reads in MiXCR, one entry per CDR3 protein. Among roughly 700,000 distinct CDR3 sequences listed, about 15% were seen once. With regard to this clonotype: Its antigen is as yet unknown.

This TCR came from a woman under 30 with Graves' hyperthyroidism. This rearrangement joins TRBV15 to TRBJ2-2, with 12 positions matching TRBD2. Sequencing input: blood. The CDR3 nucleotides are TGTGCCACCAGCAGAGGACTAGCGGGAGTAGCCGGGGAGCTGTTTTTT. It yields the protein CATSRGLAGVAGELFF.